This entry lists 20 T cell receptor beta chains sequenced from one sample in a study of T cell changes during pregnancy in multiple sclerosis. Libraries were prepared by immunoSEQ multiplex PCR; TCRdb keeps only in-frame clonotypes and omits some of them. This sample has about 46,000 clones, with 90% to 95% found just once. Sequenced material: CD4+ T cells from peripheral blood mononuclear cells, taken after pregnancy. The source of these receptors is a female donor with multiple sclerosis, enrolled in a pregnancy study.

This chain joins TRBV5-1 and TRBJ2-5, with D possibly matching TRBD2 (6 bases). The V and J ends lost 4 bases and 3 bases respectively, with 13 bases between them. Per germline, CDR1 SGHRS and CDR2 YFSETQ. This CDR3 has 14 amino acids. CDR3 sequence reads: CASSPTIAEETQYF. CDR3 coding DNA: TGCGCCAGCAGCCCCACAATAGCGGAAGAGACCCAGTACTTC. The complete variable domain, with remaining parts taken from reference TRBV5-1 and TRBJ2-5, reads KAGVTQTPRYLIKTRGQQVTLSCSPISGHRSVSWYQQTPGQGLQFLFEYFSETQRNKGNFPGRFSGRQFSNSRSEMNVSTLELGDSALYLCASSPTIAEETQYFGPGTRLLVL.

The genes are TRBV5-5 and TRBJ1-3, with a weak D call TRBD1 (5 bases). CDR1 and CDR2 (germline): SGHKS, YYEKEE (reference sequence). The V gene lost 3 bases and the J gene lost 2 bases, with 9 bases spanning the gap. The CDR3 is 14 amino acids. The CDR3 reads CASSWTSPGNTIYF. The CDR3 DNA is TGTGCCAGCAGCTGGACAAGTCCTGGAAACACCATATATTTT.

This rearrangement joins TRBV28 to TRBJ2-1; 7 nucleotides align to TRBD2. Losses at the gene ends were 8 bases for V and 9 bases for J; bases not matched to a gene: 7. CDR3 length: 12 residues. The germline CDR1 and CDR2 sequences are MDHEN and SYDVKM. The CDR3 DNA reads as TGTGCCAGCCGACTAGCTCTTAGTGAGCAGTTCTTC. Protein product: CASRLALSEQFF.

V usage is TRBV7-2 and J usage is TRBJ2-7, with TRBD1 identical over 8 bases. V trimming: 1 base; J trimming: 2 bases; junction bases outside the gene matches: 7. Germline V gives CDR1 SGHTA, CDR2 FQGNSA. The CDR3 spans 16 residues. CDR3 sequence reads: CASSLGPTDRAYEQYF. CDR3 DNA: TGTGCCAGCAGCTTAGGACCTACGGACAGGGCCTACGAGCAGTACTTC.

The chain links TRBV7-2 to TRBJ2-1, with 8 bases fitting TRBD2. Germline loops: CDR1 SGHTA, CDR2 FQGNSA. V lost 5 bases, J lost 7 bases, and 13 bases stayed unmatched. The CDR3 loop spans 16 amino acids. CDR3 nucleotides: TGTGCCAGCAGCCCGCGCGGACTAGCCCCACCGAATGAGCAGTTCTTC. Protein: CASSPRGLAPPNEQFF.

The chain employs TRBV2 and TRBJ2-7; TRBD1 is a possible D gene (6 bases). Looked up from germline, CDR1 is SNHLY and CDR2 is FYNNEI. Trimming stripped 7 bases from V and 6 bases from J, with 13 bases between. This CDR3 has 12 amino acids. The CDR3 nucleotides read TGTGCCAGCACGGGACACAGGGCCGAGCAGTACTTC. This codes for CASTGHRAEQYF.

This chain uses TRBV6-6 with TRBJ2-1; a possible D gene is TRBD1 (6 bases). CDR1 and CDR2 (germline): MNHNY, SVGAGI (reference sequence). The CDR3 has 14 residues. V was pared by 2 bases and J by 9 bases, with 14 bases between. The CDR3 reads CASSYLTGKGEQFF. The CDR3 nucleotides read TGTGCCAGCAGTTACCTTACAGGGAAGGGTGAGCAGTTCTTC.

The V and J genes are TRBV27 and TRBJ1-1; 7 positions agree with TRBD1. The length of the CDR3 is 16 residues. CDR1 is MNHEY, CDR2 SMNVEV, per germline (reference sequence). With 6 bases clipped from V and 1 base from J, the junction kept 11 bases outside the gene matches. The CDR3 DNA reads as TGTGCCAGCAGGAGCGAGGGACAGAAGTCGAACACTGAAGCTTTCTTT. Encoded protein: CASRSEGQKSNTEAFF.

The chain links TRBV7-9 to TRBJ2-7; 7 positions match TRBD2. Trimming removed 3 bases from V and 9 bases from J; junction bases left unmatched: 17. From germline, CDR1 is SEHNR and CDR2 FQNEAQ (reference sequence). CDR3 size: 16 residues. The CDR3 DNA follows: TGTGCCAGCAGCTTCGGCGGGAGTAAGAGTATTTCCGGGCAGTACTTC. This encodes CASSFGGSKSISGQYF.

The V gene is TRBV28, the J gene TRBJ1-1, with D hard to call. Trimming cost V 6 bases and J 2 bases, with 13 bases left between them. The CDR3 is made up of 14 amino acids. Germline-derived CDR1 and CDR2 are MDHEN and SYDVKM. CDR3 sequence: CASSSAGFNTEAFF. For the CDR3, the DNA is TGTGCCAGCAGCTCGGCGGGTTTCAACACTGAAGCTTTCTTT.

The chain combines TRBV28 with TRBJ1-1; D gene uncertain. Trimming cost V 8 bases and J 0 bases, with 10 bases left between them. The germline gives CDR1 MDHEN, CDR2 SYDVKM. CDR3 length: 13 amino acids. The CDR3 DNA reads TGTGCCAGCGGGCCAAGCTTGAACACTGAAGCTTTCTTT. This sequence encodes CASGPSLNTEAFF. The full variable domain, rest sourced from reference TRBV28 and TRBJ1-1, is DVKVTQSSRYLVKRTGEKVFLECVQDMDHENMFWYRQDPGLGLRLIYFSYDVKMKEKGDIPEGYSVSREKKERFSLILESASTNQTSMYLCASGPSLNTEAFFGQGTRLTVV.

V usage is TRBV18 and J usage is TRBJ2-7; D is possibly TRBD2 (5 bases). Germline-derived CDR1 and CDR2 are KGHSH and LQKENI. V lost 2 bases to trimming and J lost 6 bases, with 8 bases between them. CDR3 size: 12 residues. CDR3 protein: CASSPYGSEQYF. DNA for the CDR3: TGTGCCAGCTCACCATATGGGAGCGAGCAGTACTTC.

The rearrangement joins TRBV9 to TRBJ2-7; 11 nucleotides match TRBD2. The trim removed 0 bases at V and 5 bases at J, leaving 7 bases unmatched. The CDR3 loop spans 16 amino acids. CDR1 and CDR2 (germline): SGDLS, YYNGEE. CDR3 nucleotides: TGTGCCAGCAGCGTAGCCCTAGCGGGAGGTGGAAACGAGCAGTACTTC. Protein product: CASSVALAGGGNEQYF.

The chain employs TRBV29-1 and TRBJ2-7; D may be TRBD1 (6 bases). The CDR3 is made up of 14 amino acids. The germline V gene has CDR1 SQVTM and CDR2 ANQGSEA. The V and J ends lost 1 base and 4 bases respectively, with 14 bases between them. CDR3 protein: CSVEGNRDRYEQYF. The CDR3 bases are TGCAGCGTTGAAGGGAACAGGGACCGGTACGAGCAGTACTTC.

The rearrangement joins TRBV19 to TRBJ1-5, with D perhaps matching TRBD1 (5 bases). Per the germline V gene, CDR1 is LNHDA and CDR2 is SQIVND (reference sequence). The CDR3 length is 12 residues. V lost 5 bases and J 11 bases, leaving 13 bases between the germline ends. Written as DNA, the CDR3 is TGTGCCAGTAGTGCAGGGTCTAAGTCCCAGCATTTT. Its protein product is CASSAGSKSQHF. Full variable domain (remainder filled in from reference TRBV19 and TRBJ1-5): DGGITQSPKYLFRKEGQNVTLSCEQNLNHDAMYWYRQDPGQGLRLIYYSQIVNDFQKGDIAEGYSVSREKKESFPLTVTSAQKNPTAFYLCASSAGSKSQHFGDGTRLSIL.

This chain joins TRBV11-2 and TRBJ1-1, with a possible D match to TRBD1 (5 bases). Germline values: CDR1 SGHAT, CDR2 FQNNGV. This CDR3 is built from 14 residues. Between the trimmed V and J ends, which lost 5 bases and 0 bases, there was a span of 10 bases. DNA of the CDR3: TGTGCCAGCAGCAAAGAGACAGTGAACACTGAAGCTTTCTTT. Amino acids: CASSKETVNTEAFF.

The chain employs TRBV10-1 and TRBJ2-5; a weak D match, TRBD2 (7 bases). V shed 5 bases and J shed 5 bases, with 21 bases lying between them. The germline V gene has CDR1 WNHNN and CDR2 SYGVQD (reference sequence). CDR3 length: 16 residues. Written as DNA, the CDR3 is TGCGCCAGCAGTTTGGGTTTGGGGGGGCAAGGTGAGACCCAGTACTTC. Translating gives CASSLGLGGQGETQYF.

The chain combines TRBV5-5 with TRBJ2-7; 9 nucleotides line up with TRBD1. Germline CDR1 is SGHKS and CDR2 is YYEKEE (reference sequence). CDR3 size: 14 residues. V lost 0 bases to trimming and J lost 3 bases; unmatched junction nucleotides: 1. The CDR3 DNA sequence: TGTGCCAGCAGCTTGGAGGGACAGGGCTACGAGCAGTACTTC. Translating gives CASSLEGQGYEQYF.

V gene TRBV15 combines with J gene TRBJ2-5, with 8 bases fitting TRBD2. J was trimmed by 2 bases and V by 1 base; bases with no gene match: 3. The germline V gene has CDR1 LNHNV and CDR2 YYDKDF (reference sequence). The CDR3 spans 15 residues. The CDR3 DNA sequence: TGTGCCACCAGCAGAGTTTTAGCGGGGCAAGAGACCCAGTACTTC. This codes for CATSRVLAGQETQYF.

The chain employs TRBV30 and TRBJ1-1; 10 bases match TRBD1. Germline V gene data show CDR1 as GTSNPN and CDR2 as SVGIG (reference sequence). The CDR3 is 15 amino acids. V shed 1 base and J 5 bases; nucleotides not matched to a gene: 7. This CDR3 reads CAWSDPTGGETEAFF. The DNA for the CDR3 is TGTGCCTGGAGTGACCCGACAGGGGGCGAAACTGAAGCTTTCTTT. Complete variable domain (other parts from reference TRBV30 and TRBJ1-1): SQTIHQWPATLVQPVGSPLSLECTVEGTSNPNLYWYRQAAGRGLQLLFYSVGIGQISSEVPQNLSASRPQDRQFILSSKKLLLSDSGFYLCAWSDPTGGETEAFFGQGTRLTVV.